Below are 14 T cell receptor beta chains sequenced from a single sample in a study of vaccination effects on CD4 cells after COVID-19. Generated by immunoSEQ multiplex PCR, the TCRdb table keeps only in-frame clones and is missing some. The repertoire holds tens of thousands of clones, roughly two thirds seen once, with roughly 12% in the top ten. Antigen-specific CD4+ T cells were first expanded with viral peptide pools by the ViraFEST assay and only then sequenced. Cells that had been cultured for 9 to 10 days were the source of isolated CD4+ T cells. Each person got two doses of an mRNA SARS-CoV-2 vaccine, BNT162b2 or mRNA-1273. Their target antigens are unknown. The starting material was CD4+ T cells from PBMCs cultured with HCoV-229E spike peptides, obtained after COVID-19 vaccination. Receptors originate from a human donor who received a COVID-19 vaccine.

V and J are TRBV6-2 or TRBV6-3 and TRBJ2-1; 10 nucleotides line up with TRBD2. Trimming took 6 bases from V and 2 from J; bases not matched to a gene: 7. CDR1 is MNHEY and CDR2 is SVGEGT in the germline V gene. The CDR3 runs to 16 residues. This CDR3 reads CASSHKRGGTYNEQFF. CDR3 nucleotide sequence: TGTGCCAGCAGCCACAAGCGGGGGGGGACCTACAATGAGCAGTTCTTC.

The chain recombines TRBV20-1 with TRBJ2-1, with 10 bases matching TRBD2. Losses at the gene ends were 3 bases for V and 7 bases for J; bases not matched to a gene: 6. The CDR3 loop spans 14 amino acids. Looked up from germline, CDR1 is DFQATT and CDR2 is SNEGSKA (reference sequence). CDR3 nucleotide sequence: TGCAGTGCTAGTCGGTCTAGCGGGGGTAATGAGCAGTTCTTC. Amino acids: CSASRSSGGNEQFF.

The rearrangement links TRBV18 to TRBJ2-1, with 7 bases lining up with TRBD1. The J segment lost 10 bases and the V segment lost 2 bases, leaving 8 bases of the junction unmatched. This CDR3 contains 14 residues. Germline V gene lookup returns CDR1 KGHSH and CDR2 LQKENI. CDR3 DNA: TGTGCCAGCTCACCAGACGGACAGGTTAGGGAGCAGTTCTTC. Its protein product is CASSPDGQVREQFF.

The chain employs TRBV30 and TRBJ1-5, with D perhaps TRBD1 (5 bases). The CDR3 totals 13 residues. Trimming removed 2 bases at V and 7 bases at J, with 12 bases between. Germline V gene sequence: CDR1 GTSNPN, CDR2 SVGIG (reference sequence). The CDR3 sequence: CAWSSWGNQPQHF. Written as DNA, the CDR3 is TGTGCCTGGAGTAGTTGGGGGAACCAGCCCCAGCATTTT.

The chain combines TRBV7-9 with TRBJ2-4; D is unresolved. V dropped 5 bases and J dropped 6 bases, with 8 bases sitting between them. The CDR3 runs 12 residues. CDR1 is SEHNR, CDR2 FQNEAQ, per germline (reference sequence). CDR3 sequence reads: CASSPHGNIQYF. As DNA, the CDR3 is TGTGCCAGCAGCCCTCATGGAAACATTCAGTACTTC.

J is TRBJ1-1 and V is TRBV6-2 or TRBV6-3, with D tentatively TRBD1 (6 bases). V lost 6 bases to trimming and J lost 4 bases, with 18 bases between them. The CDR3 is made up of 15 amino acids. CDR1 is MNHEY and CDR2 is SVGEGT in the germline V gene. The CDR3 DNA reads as TGTGCCAGCAGCCAGCACAGGGACGGGATCACTGAAGCTTTCTTT. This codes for CASSQHRDGITEAFF.

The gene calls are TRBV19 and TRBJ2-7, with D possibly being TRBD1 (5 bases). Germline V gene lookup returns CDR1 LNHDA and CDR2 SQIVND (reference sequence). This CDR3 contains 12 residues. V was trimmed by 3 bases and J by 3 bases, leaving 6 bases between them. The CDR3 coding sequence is TGTGCCAGTAGTATTCAGGGCTACGAGCAGTACTTC. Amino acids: CASSIQGYEQYF.

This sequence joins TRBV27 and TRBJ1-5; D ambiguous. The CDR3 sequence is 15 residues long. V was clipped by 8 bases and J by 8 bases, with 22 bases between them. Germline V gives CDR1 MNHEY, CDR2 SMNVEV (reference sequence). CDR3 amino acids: CASRTALVSGEPQHF. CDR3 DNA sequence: TGTGCCAGCCGAACCGCATTGGTCTCTGGGGAGCCCCAGCATTTT.

The CDR3: CASSISGLEYEQYF. The CDR3 nucleotides read TGTGCCAGTAGTATCTCGGGACTGGAGTACGAGCAGTACTTC. The rearrangement uses TRBV19 and TRBJ2-7; D is perhaps TRBD2 (6 bases). Germline V gene data show CDR1 as LNHDA and CDR2 as SQIVND (reference sequence). The V and J ends lost 3 bases and 4 bases respectively, with 13 bases between them. The CDR3 runs to 14 residues. The variable domain in full, completed from reference TRBV19 and TRBJ2-7, reads DGGITQSPKYLFRKEGQNVTLSCEQNLNHDAMYWYRQDPGQGLRLIYYSQIVNDFQKGDIAEGYSVSREKKESFPLTVTSAQKNPTAFYLCASSISGLEYEQYFGPGTRLTVT.

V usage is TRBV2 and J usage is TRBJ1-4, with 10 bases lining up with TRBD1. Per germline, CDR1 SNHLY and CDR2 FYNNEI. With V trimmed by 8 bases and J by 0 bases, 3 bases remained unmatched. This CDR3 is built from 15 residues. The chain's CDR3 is CASRDRGSTNEKLFF. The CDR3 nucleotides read TGTGCCAGCCGGGACAGGGGATCAACTAATGAAAAACTGTTTTTT.

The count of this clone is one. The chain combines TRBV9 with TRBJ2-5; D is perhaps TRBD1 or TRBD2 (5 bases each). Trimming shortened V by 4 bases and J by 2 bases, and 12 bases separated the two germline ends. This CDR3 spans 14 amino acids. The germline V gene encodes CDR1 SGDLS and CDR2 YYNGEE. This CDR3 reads CASSSGRLQETQYF. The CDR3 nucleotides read TGTGCCAGCAGCTCGGGACGCTTGCAAGAGACCCAGTACTTC. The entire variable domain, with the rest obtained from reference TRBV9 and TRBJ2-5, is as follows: DSGVTQTPKHLITATGQRVTLRCSPRSGDLSVYWYQQSLDQGLQFLIQYYNGEERAKGNILERFSAQQFPDLHSELNLSSLELGDSALYFCASSSGRLQETQYFGPGTRLLVL.

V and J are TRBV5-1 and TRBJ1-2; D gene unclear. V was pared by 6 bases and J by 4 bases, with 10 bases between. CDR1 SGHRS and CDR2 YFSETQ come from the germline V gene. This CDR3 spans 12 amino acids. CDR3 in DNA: TGCGCCAGCAACGACGGATCCTATGGCTACACCTTC. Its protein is CASNDGSYGYTF.

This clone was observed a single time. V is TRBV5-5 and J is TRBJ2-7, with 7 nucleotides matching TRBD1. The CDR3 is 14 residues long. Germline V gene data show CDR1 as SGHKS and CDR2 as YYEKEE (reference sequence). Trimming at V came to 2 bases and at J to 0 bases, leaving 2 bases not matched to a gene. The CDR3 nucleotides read TGTGCCAGCAGCTTCACAGGGGACTCCTACGAGCAGTACTTC. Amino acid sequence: CASSFTGDSYEQYF. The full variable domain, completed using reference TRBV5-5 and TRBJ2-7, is DAGVTQSPTHLIKTRGQQVTLRCSPISGHKSVSWYQQVLGQGPQFIFQYYEKEERGRGNFPDRFSARQFPNYSSELNVNALLLGDSALYLCASSFTGDSYEQYFGPGTRLTVT.

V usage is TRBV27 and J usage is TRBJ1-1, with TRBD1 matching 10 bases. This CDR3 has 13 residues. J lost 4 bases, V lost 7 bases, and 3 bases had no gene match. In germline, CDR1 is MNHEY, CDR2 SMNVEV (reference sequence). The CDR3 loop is CASTRDRGTEAFF. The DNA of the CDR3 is TGTGCCAGCACCCGGGACAGGGGCACTGAAGCTTTCTTT.